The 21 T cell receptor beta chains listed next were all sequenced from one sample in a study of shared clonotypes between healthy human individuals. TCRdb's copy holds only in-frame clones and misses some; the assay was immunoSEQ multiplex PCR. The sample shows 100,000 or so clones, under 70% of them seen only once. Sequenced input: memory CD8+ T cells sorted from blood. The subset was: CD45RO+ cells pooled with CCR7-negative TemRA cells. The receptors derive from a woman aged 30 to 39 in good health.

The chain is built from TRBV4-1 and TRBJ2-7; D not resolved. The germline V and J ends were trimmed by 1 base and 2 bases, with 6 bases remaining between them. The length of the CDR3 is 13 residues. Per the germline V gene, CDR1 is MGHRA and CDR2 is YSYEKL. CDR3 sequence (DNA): TGCGCCAGCAGCCAAGGGTACACCTACGAGCAGTACTTC. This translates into CASSQGYTYEQYF.

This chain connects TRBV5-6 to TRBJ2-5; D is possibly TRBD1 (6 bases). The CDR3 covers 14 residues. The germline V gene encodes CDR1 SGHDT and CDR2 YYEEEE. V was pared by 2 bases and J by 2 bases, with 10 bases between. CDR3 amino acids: CASSLNTGQETQYF. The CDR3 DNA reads TGTGCCAGCAGCTTAAATACAGGGCAAGAGACCCAGTACTTC.

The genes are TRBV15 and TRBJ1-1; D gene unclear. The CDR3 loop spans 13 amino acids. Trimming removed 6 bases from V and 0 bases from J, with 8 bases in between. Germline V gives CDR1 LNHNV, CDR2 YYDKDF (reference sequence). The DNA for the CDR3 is TGTGCCACCAGTGGTGCTCTGAACACTGAAGCTTTCTTT. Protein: CATSGALNTEAFF. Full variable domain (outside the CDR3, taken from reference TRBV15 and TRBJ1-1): DAMVIQNPRYQVTQFGKPVTLSCSQTLNHNVMYWYQQKSSQAPKLLFHYYDKDFNNEADTPDNFQSRRPNTSFCFLDIRSPGLGDTAMYLCATSGALNTEAFFGQGTRLTVV.

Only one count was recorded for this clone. In DNA, the CDR3 is TGTGCCATCAGTGACAACCAACTAGTAAATGAGCAGTTCTTC. Translated: CAISDNQLVNEQFF. The chain links TRBV10-3 to TRBJ2-1; TRBD2 is a possible D gene (5 bases). Looked up from germline, CDR1 is ENHRY and CDR2 is SYGVKD. This CDR3 is 14 amino acids long. V was cut by 3 bases and J by 7 bases, with 13 bases left in between.

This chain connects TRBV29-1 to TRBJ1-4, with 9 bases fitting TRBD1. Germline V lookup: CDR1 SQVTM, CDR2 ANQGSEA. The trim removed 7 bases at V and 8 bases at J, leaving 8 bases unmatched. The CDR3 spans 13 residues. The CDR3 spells CSAGGTGCEKLFF. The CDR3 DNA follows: TGCAGCGCGGGGGGGACAGGGTGCGAAAAACTGTTTTTT.

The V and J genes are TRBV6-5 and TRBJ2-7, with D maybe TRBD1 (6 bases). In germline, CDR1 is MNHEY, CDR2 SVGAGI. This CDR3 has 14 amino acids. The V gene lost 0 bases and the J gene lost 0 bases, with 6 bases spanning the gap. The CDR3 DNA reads TGTGCCAGCAGTTACTCGGACAGCTCCTACGAGCAGTACTTC. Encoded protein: CASSYSDSSYEQYF.

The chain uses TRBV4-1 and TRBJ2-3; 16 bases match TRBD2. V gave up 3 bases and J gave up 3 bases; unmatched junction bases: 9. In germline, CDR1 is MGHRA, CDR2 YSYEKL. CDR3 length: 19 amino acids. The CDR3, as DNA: TGCGCCAGCAGCCAGTCCGGGACTAGCGGGAGGGCCAGGACAGATACGCAGTATTTT. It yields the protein CASSQSGTSGRARTDTQYF.

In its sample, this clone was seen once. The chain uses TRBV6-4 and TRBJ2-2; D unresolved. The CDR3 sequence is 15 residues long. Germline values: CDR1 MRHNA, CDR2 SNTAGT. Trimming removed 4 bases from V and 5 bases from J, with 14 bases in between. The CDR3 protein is CASSVQDAQTGELFF. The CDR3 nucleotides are TGTGCCAGCAGTGTCCAGGACGCCCAAACCGGGGAGCTGTTTTTT.

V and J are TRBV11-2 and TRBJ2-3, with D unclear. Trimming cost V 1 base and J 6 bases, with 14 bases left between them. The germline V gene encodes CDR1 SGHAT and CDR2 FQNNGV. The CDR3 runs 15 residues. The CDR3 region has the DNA TGTGCCAGCAGCTTAGTGGTCGCTACCCAGGATACGCAGTATTTT. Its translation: CASSLVVATQDTQYF.

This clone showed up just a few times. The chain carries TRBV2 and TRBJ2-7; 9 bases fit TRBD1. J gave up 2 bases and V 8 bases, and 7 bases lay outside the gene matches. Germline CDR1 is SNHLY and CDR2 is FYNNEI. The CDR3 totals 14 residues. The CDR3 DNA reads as TGTGCCAGCTTCCGGACAGGGGAAACCTACGAGCAGTACTTC. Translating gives CASFRTGETYEQYF.

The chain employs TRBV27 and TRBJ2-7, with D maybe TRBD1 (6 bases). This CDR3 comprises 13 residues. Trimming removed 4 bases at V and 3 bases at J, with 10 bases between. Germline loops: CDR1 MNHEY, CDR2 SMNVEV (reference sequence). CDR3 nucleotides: TGTGCCAGCAGTTGGAGGACAGACTACGAGCAGTACTTC. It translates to CASSWRTDYEQYF.

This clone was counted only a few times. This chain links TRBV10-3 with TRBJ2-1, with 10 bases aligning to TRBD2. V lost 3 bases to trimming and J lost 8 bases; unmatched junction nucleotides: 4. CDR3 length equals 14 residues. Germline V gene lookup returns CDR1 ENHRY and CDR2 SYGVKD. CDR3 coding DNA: TGTGCCATCAGTGACCTAGCGGGAGTGGATGAGCAGTTCTTC. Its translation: CAISDLAGVDEQFF.

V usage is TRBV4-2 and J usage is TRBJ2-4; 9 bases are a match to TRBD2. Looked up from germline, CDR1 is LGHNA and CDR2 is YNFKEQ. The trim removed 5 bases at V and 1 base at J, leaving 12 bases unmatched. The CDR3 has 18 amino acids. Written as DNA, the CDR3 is TGTGCCAGCAGCGAGGGGGTAGCGGGAGAGGGGGCCAAAAACATTCAGTACTTC. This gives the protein CASSEGVAGEGAKNIQYF.

The CDR3 loop is CASRTQQEKLFF. The DNA of the CDR3 is TGTGCCAGCAGGACTCAACAGGAAAAACTGTTTTTT. This chain uses TRBV28 with TRBJ1-4; unclear D gene. Trimming pared 6 bases from V and 8 bases from J, leaving 10 bases between. CDR3 length: 12 amino acids. CDR1 and CDR2 from the germline V gene are MDHEN and SYDVKM.

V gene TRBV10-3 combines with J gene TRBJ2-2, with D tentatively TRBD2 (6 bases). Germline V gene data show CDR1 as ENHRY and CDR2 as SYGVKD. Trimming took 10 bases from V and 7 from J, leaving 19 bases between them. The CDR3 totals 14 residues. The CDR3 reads CATTWDFSGGELFF. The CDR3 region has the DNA TGTGCCACAACCTGGGACTTTTCGGGCGGGGAGCTGTTTTTT.

The chain's CDR3 is CASREGQGNQPQHF. The DNA of the CDR3 is TGTGCCAGTAGGGAAGGACAGGGAAATCAGCCCCAGCATTTT. The rearrangement joins TRBV19 to TRBJ1-5; TRBD1 matches 8 bases. This CDR3 comprises 14 residues. Germline values: CDR1 LNHDA, CDR2 SQIVND (reference sequence). Trimming removed 6 bases from V and 4 bases from J; junction bases left unmatched: 5.

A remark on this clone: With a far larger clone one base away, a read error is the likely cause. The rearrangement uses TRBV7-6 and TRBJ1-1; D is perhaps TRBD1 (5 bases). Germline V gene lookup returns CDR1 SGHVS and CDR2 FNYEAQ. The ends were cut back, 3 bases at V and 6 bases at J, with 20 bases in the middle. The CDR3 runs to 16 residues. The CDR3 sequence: CASSFVLGESISEAFF. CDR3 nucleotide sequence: TGTGCCAGCAGCTTCGTCCTGGGGGAGAGCATCTCTGAAGCTTTCTTT.

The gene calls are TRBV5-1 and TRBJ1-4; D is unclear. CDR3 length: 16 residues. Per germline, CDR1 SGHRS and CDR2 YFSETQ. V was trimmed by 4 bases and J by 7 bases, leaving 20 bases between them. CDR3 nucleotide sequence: TGCGCCAGCAGCAACGACATTCAGGCGGCTGGTGAAAAACTGTTTTTT. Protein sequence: CASSNDIQAAGEKLFF.

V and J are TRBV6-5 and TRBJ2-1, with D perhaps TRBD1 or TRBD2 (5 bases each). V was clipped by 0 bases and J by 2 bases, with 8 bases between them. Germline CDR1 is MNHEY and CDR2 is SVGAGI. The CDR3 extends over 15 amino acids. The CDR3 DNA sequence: TGTGCCAGCAGTTACTCAGGGGAGACCTACAATGAGCAGTTCTTC. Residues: CASSYSGETYNEQFF.

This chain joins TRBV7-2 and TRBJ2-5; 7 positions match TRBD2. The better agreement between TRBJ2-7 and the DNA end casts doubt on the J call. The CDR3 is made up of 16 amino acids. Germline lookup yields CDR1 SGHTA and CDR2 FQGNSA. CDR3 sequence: CASSLVISGASYEQYF. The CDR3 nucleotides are TGTGCCAGCAGCTTAGTCATCAGCGGGGCGTCCTACGAGCAGTACTTC.

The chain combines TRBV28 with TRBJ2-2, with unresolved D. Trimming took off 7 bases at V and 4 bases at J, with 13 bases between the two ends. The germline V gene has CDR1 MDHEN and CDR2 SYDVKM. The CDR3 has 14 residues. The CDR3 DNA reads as TGTGCCAGCACCACTGTTTTTAGCACCGGGGAGCTGTTTTTT. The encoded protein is CASTTVFSTGELFF.